One and the same sample provided the 4 T cell receptor beta chains below, sequenced in a study of blood T cell repertoires in COVID-19. Libraries were prepared by immunoSEQ multiplex PCR; TCRdb keeps only in-frame clonotypes and omits some of them. The sample yields tens of thousands of clones, around 84% seen once. Sequencing was done on a sample of peripheral blood. Receptor source: a man aged 65 to 85 with acute or convalescent COVID-19.

The V gene is TRBV30, the J gene TRBJ1-1; D is possibly TRBD1 (6 bases). Germline-derived CDR1 and CDR2 are GTSNPN and SVGIG (reference sequence). Trimming took 5 bases from V and 6 from J, leaving 10 bases between them. This CDR3 spans 11 amino acids. CDR3 nucleotides: TGTGCCTGGGAGGGGGTGGCTGAAGCTTTCTTT. It encodes CAWEGVAEAFF.

The V and J genes are TRBV6-5 and TRBJ1-2; 11 positions match TRBD1. CDR1 is MNHEY, CDR2 SVGAGI, per germline. The CDR3 covers 13 residues. V lost 5 bases to trimming and J lost 8 bases; unmatched junction nucleotides: 4. Here the CDR3 DNA reads TGTGCCAGCAGTCGCGGGACAGGGGGAGGCTACACCTTC. Translation: CASSRGTGGGYTF.

The chain joins TRBV5-6 to TRBJ2-2, with a possible D match to TRBD2 (5 bases). Trimming took off 3 bases at V and 4 bases at J, with 16 bases between the two ends. Per germline, CDR1 SGHDT and CDR2 YYEEEE. This CDR3 is built from 16 residues. CDR3: CASSSLFIRGTGELFF. Written as DNA, the CDR3 is TGTGCCAGCAGCTCCCTTTTTATTCGGGGCACCGGGGAGCTGTTTTTT. The whole variable domain, filled in from reference TRBV5-6 and TRBJ2-2, reads DAGVTQSPTHLIKTRGQQVTLRCSPKSGHDTVSWYQQALGQGPQFIFQYYEEEERQRGNFPDRFSGHQFPNYSSELNVNALLLGDSALYLCASSSLFIRGTGELFFGEGSRLTVL.

The sample holds one count of this clone. The chain employs TRBV11-3 and TRBJ2-1; 8 bases fit TRBD2. The CDR3 is 14 residues long. Germline trimming cut 6 bases from V and 7 bases from J; bases unmatched to any gene: 8. From germline, CDR1 is SGHNT and CDR2 YENEEA. CDR3 protein: CASSWSGGPNEQFF. As DNA, the CDR3 is TGTGCCAGCAGTTGGTCGGGAGGGCCAAATGAGCAGTTCTTC. The whole variable domain, remainder taken from reference TRBV11-3 and TRBJ2-1, is EAGVVQSPRYKIIEKKQPVAFWCNPISGHNTLYWYLQNLGQGPELLIRYENEEAVDDSQLPKDRFSAERLKGVDSTLKIQPAELGDSAVYLCASSWSGGPNEQFFGPGTRLTVL.